This T cell receptor (beta chain) was captured by sequencing in a study of blood T cell repertoires in COVID-19. In the study overall: From T cells, B-cell-depleted T cells, or PBMCs came the material, which was cDNA or gDNA.

Here immunoSEQ multiplex PCR was the method, and the copy in TCRdb shows in-frame clones only, minus some. In the table there are about 270,000 clones, around 89% of which are singletons. Cohort allocation depended upon clinical history that participants reported. Between the trimmed V and J ends, which lost 2 bases and 8 bases, there was a span of 12 bases. Germline CDR1 is MDHEN and CDR2 is SYDVKM. The CDR3 contains 14 residues. This rearrangement joins TRBV28 to TRBJ2-2; D uncertain. The sequencing input was PBMCs or T cells enriched from blood (not recorded which). The receptor's source is a woman aged 30 to 39 with acute COVID-19. The DNA of the CDR3 is TGTGCCAGCAGTTTAGTTATTCAGCGAGGGGAGCTGTTTTTT. Protein sequence: CASSLVIQRGELFF. Together with reference TRBV28 and TRBJ2-2, the CDR3 gives the full variable domain: DVKVTQSSRYLVKRTGEKVFLECVQDMDHENMFWYRQDPGLGLRLIYFSYDVKMKEKGDIPEGYSVSREKKERFSLILESASTNQTSMYLCASSLVIQRGELFFGEGSRLTVL.